This passage covers 9 T cell receptor beta chains from one sample sequenced in a study of graft-versus-host responses after intestinal transplantation. Antigens for these TCRs are unknown. TCRdb's copy holds only in-frame clones and misses some; the assay was immunoSEQ multiplex PCR. The profile covers about 90,000 clones, with around 93% appearing a single time and about 1.1% taken by the ten largest. Sequenced material: unstimulated CD8+ T cells sorted from spleen or lymph node cells, taken before transplant. The receptor source for this set is a human donor who was the organ donor for an intestinal transplant.

The rearrangement links TRBV7-6 to TRBJ1-2; D possibly corresponds to TRBD1 (5 bases). The germline V gene encodes CDR1 SGHVS and CDR2 FNYEAQ. The CDR3 has 16 residues. The ends were cut back, 0 bases at V and 4 bases at J, with 15 bases in the middle. In nucleotides, the CDR3 is TGTGCCAGCAGCTTAGCGGGGGGGTTGGACGGCTATGGCTACACCTTC. Translated, it gives CASSLAGGLDGYGYTF.

This sequence joins TRBV5-4 and TRBJ2-3, with TRBD1 identical over 7 bases. This CDR3 comprises 17 residues. V was pared by 4 bases and J by 2 bases, with 13 bases of the junction left unmatched. CDR1 SGHNT and CDR2 YYREEE come from the germline V gene (reference sequence). Here the CDR3 DNA reads TGTGCCAGCAGCACCCCGACAGGGCCCCATCCCACAGATACGCAGTATTTT. Its translation: CASSTPTGPHPTDTQYF. Based on the CDR3 plus reference TRBV5-4 and TRBJ2-3, the full variable domain is ETGVTQSPTHLIKTRGQQVTLRCSSQSGHNTVSWYQQALGQGPQFIFQYYREEENGRGNFPPRFSGLQFPNYSSELNVNALELDDSALYLCASSTPTGPHPTDTQYFGPGTRLTVL.

V gene TRBV2 combines with J gene TRBJ2-1, with TRBD2 matching over 13 bases. J was trimmed by 0 bases and V by 11 bases; bases with no gene match: 10. There are 17 residues in the CDR3. The germline V gene has CDR1 SNHLY and CDR2 FYNNEI. In DNA, the CDR3 is TGTGCCCTCCAACTAGCGGGGGGGGTAAGCTCCTACAATGAGCAGTTCTTC. It codes for CALQLAGGVSSYNEQFF.

This clone showed up just once. J is TRBJ2-2 and V is TRBV13; 8 nucleotides match TRBD1. The CDR3 consists of 17 residues. Germline loops: CDR1 PRHDT, CDR2 FYEKMQ (reference sequence). V was clipped by 7 bases and J by 4 bases; unmatched bases: 14. CDR3 sequence (DNA): TGTGCCAGCAATTTCGGGGGTGGACAGGGAATCACCGGGGAGCTGTTTTTT. Amino acids: CASNFGGGQGITGELFF. The entire variable domain, with the rest obtained from reference TRBV13 and TRBJ2-2, is as follows: AAGVIQSPRHLIKEKRETATLKCYPIPRHDTVYWYQQGPGQDPQFLISFYEKMQSDKGSIPDRFSAQQFSDYHSELNMSSLELGDSALYFCASNFGGGQGITGELFFGEGSRLTVL.

This clone was seen once. The V gene is TRBV10-3, the J gene TRBJ2-7, with 9 bases matching TRBD1. This CDR3 has 16 amino acids. CDR1 is ENHRY and CDR2 is SYGVKD in the germline V gene. The J segment lost 6 bases and the V segment lost 4 bases, leaving 13 bases of the junction unmatched. CDR3: CAISGVGTGTFSEQYF. For the CDR3, the DNA is TGTGCCATCAGTGGTGTAGGGACAGGGACATTTAGCGAGCAGTACTTC.

In this sample, this clone turned up once. The CDR3 DNA is TGTGCCAGCAGCTTCGCGGGAGGCCCAAACAATGAGCAGTTCTTC. Protein product: CASSFAGGPNNEQFF. This chain uses TRBV7-3 with TRBJ2-1; 8 positions match TRBD2. Germline values: CDR1 SGHTA, CDR2 FQGTGA. With V trimmed by 3 bases and J by 5 bases, 6 bases remained unmatched. This CDR3 has 15 residues.

The rearrangement uses TRBV5-1 and TRBJ2-7; the match to TRBD1 covers 11 bases. J lost 6 bases, V lost 3 bases, and 5 bases had no gene match. Looked up from germline, CDR1 is SGHRS and CDR2 is YFSETQ. The CDR3 covers 14 residues. The CDR3 loop reads CASSSGQGASEQYF. The CDR3 DNA reads TGCGCCAGCAGCTCCGGACAGGGGGCTAGCGAGCAGTACTTC.

This CDR3 reads CASSPHPVPGNTEAFF. CDR3 DNA: TGTGCCAGCAGCCCGCACCCAGTACCGGGGAACACTGAAGCTTTCTTT. The chain uses TRBV7-9 and TRBJ1-1; D remains ambiguous. In germline, CDR1 is SEHNR, CDR2 FQNEAQ (reference sequence). V dropped 5 bases and J dropped 1 base, with 17 bases sitting between them. The CDR3 consists of 16 residues.

The V and J genes are TRBV5-1 and TRBJ2-7; 9 nucleotides line up with TRBD1. J gave up 3 bases and V 4 bases, and 8 bases lay outside the gene matches. Germline lookup yields CDR1 SGHRS and CDR2 YFSETQ. The CDR3 consists of 15 residues. The CDR3 DNA sequence: TGCGCCAGCAGCCAGGGACAGGGTGGGATCTACGAGCAGTACTTC. Translating gives CASSQGQGGIYEQYF.